One and the same sample provided the 7 T cell receptor beta chains below, sequenced in a study of CD8 T cells in Susac syndrome. Reverse transcription of roughly 0.5 to 1 ug RNA was performed with random hexamers. TCRdb recomputed calls from the immunoSEQ multiplex PCR reads with MiXCR, one row per CDR3 protein. Of about 150,000 distinct CDR3 sequences listed, 90% to 95% are singletons. Sequencing was carried out using CD4+ T cells from PBMCs. The receptors here all came from a human donor with multiple sclerosis.

This chain's CDR3 is CASSLGRTGYGYTF. In DNA form, the CDR3 reads TGTGCCAGCAGCTTAGGCAGGACGGGCTATGGCTACACCTTC. The rearrangement uses TRBV7-2 and TRBJ1-2; no definite D call. This CDR3 region has 14 residues. Germline V CDR1 and CDR2: SGHTA, FQGNSA. The germline V and J ends were trimmed by 1 base and 4 bases, with 10 bases remaining between them.

V usage is TRBV7-9 and J usage is TRBJ1-5, with D possibly matching TRBD1 (5 bases). The V gene lost 5 bases and the J gene lost 3 bases, with 20 bases spanning the gap. CDR1 is SEHNR and CDR2 is FQNEAQ in the germline V gene (reference sequence). The CDR3 has 17 amino acids. The DNA of the CDR3 is TGTGCCAGCAGCCCCATAGGCCAGGGACCTGACAATCAGCCCCAGCATTTT. Amino acid sequence: CASSPIGQGPDNQPQHF.

This chain joins TRBV5-4 and TRBJ2-4, with D hard to call. Germline V CDR1 and CDR2: SGHNT, YYREEE (reference sequence). Trimming removed 3 bases from V and 2 bases from J, with 12 bases in between. The CDR3 runs to 15 residues. The CDR3 loop is CASSSQTETKNIQYF. CDR3 coding DNA: TGTGCCAGCAGCTCCCAAACGGAAACCAAAAACATTCAGTACTTC.

The chain carries TRBV7-3 and TRBJ1-5, with a weak D call TRBD1 (5 bases). The ends were cut back, 4 bases at V and 3 bases at J, with 7 bases in the middle. This CDR3 spans 13 amino acids. The germline CDR1 and CDR2 sequences are SGHTA and FQGTGA. CDR3 in amino acids: CASSWGYNQPQHF. In DNA form, the CDR3 reads TGTGCCAGCAGCTGGGGCTACAATCAGCCCCAGCATTTT.

As regards this clonotype: A junction boundary mismatches the germline segment, possibly from a read error. The chain recombines TRBV4-1 with TRBJ2-6, with D unresolved. Germline V lookup: CDR1 MGHRA, CDR2 YSYEKL. CDR3 size: 16 residues. CDR3 in DNA: TGTGCCAGCAGCTTAGAAGGAATTTCTGGGGCCAACGTCCTGACTTTC. It encodes CASSLEGISGANVLTF.

The chain joins TRBV20-1 to TRBJ2-5; TRBD2 is a possible D gene (6 bases). Trimming took 6 bases from V and 3 from J, leaving 14 bases between them. Germline-derived CDR1 and CDR2 are DFQATT and SNEGSKA (reference sequence). The CDR3 consists of 13 residues. In DNA, the CDR3 is TGCAGTGCCTCCCTACCGGGAGAAGAGACCCAGTACTTC. Residues: CSASLPGEETQYF.

This chain connects TRBV2 to TRBJ1-2; no clear D gene. This CDR3 comprises 10 residues. The V end was cut by 6 bases, the J end by 2 bases, with 1 base between. In germline, CDR1 is SNHLY, CDR2 FYNNEI. The CDR3 here is CASRNYGYTF. The CDR3 DNA follows: TGTGCCAGCAGAAACTATGGCTACACCTTC.